These T cell receptor beta chains were read from a single sample in a study of shared clonotypes between healthy human individuals. TCRdb's copy holds only in-frame clones and misses some; the assay was immunoSEQ multiplex PCR. The sample has under 1,100,000 clones, around 76% seen once. Sequenced material: memory CD4+ T cells sorted from blood. The source is a young man in good health. CDR3s include the opening cysteine and the closing phenylalanine or tryptophan. A D gene is named only where the DNA matches it firmly. Size is omitted from some rows. Given values are once, few, many or a class for expanded clones.

NA	NA	TRBV30	TRBJ1-1	CAWRDYTEAFF	TGTGCCTGGAGGGACTACACTGAAGCTTTCTTT
NA	TRBD1	TRBV7-9	TRBJ1-6	CASSFGTGGNNSPLHF	TGTGCCAGCAGCTTCGGGACAGGAGGGAATAATTCACCCCTCCACTTT
many	NA	TRBV30	TRBJ2-3	CAWSRGTDTQYF	TGTGCCTGGTCCCGGGGGACAGATACGCAGTATTTT
NA	NA	TRBV28	TRBJ1-1	CASSLVSGSPNTEAFF	TGTGCCAGCAGTTTAGTCTCGGGCAGCCCGAACACTGAAGCTTTCTTT
few	NA	TRBV14	TRBJ2-2	CASSQRRGGSTGELFF	TGTGCCAGCAGCCAACGTAGGGGGGGTAGCACCGGGGAGCTGTTTTTT
NA	NA	TRBV2	TRBJ1-6	CASSQVVPPGSSPLHF	TGTGCCAGCAGTCAAGTCGTCCCGCCGGGAAGTTCACCCCTCCACTTT
NA	NA	TRBV7-7	TRBJ2-5	CASSLLRDGTQYF	TGTGCTAGCAGCTTACTCCGGGATGGGACCCAGTACTTC
many	NA	TRBV30	TRBJ2-6	CAWSAGQPGANVLTF	TGTGCCTGGAGTGCCGGGCAGCCGGGGGCCAACGTCCTGACTTTC
NA	TRBD2	TRBV18	TRBJ2-3	CASSPGLALADTQYF	TGTGCCAGCTCACCTGGACTAGCTTTGGCAGATACGCAGTATTTT
once	TRBD1	TRBV6-5	TRBJ1-5	CASRTGKNQPQHF	TGTGCCAGCAGGACAGGGAAAAATCAGCCCCAGCATTTT
NA	NA	TRBV28	TRBJ1-2	CASSLNRVGYTF	TGTGCCAGCAGTCTTAACAGGGTTGGCTACACCTTC
NA	NA	TRBV2	TRBJ1-5	CASSKDKRNQPQHF	TGTGCCAGCAGTAAGGACAAACGCAATCAGCCCCAGCATTTT
NA	NA	TRBV6-4	TRBJ1-1	CAHQGAFF	TGTGCCCACCAGGGGGCTTTCTTT
NA	NA	TRBV12-1	TRBJ2-1	CASSCVLAGVPYEQFF	TGTGCCAGCAGCTGCGTGCTAGCGGGAGTTCCATACGAGCAGTTCTTC
NA	NA	TRBV11-2	TRBJ1-4	CASSFGNEKLFF	TGTGCCAGCAGTTTCGGGAATGAAAAACTGTTTTTT
NA	TRBD1	TRBV5-1	TRBJ1-2	CASSVGQEPDYTF	TGCGCCAGCAGTGTCGGACAGGAGCCTGACTACACCTTC
few	TRBD1	TRBV5-1	TRBJ1-6	CASSFGGLGQGVSPLHF	TGCGCCAGCAGCTTTGGTGGTTTGGGACAGGGAGTTTCACCCCTCCACTTT
NA	NA	TRBV6-5	TRBJ1-4	CASRIWGVGNEKLFF	TGTGCCAGCAGAATATGGGGGGTAGGTAACGAAAAACTGTTTTTT
NA	TRBD2	TRBV5-1	TRBJ2-2	CASRPIAGGNTGELFF	TGCGCCAGCAGGCCGATAGCGGGAGGGAACACCGGGGAGCTGTTTTTT
NA	NA	TRBV2	TRBJ2-5	CASNGGLARETQYF	TGTGCCAGCAACGGGGGACTGGCTCGGGAGACCCAGTACTTC
NA	TRBD1	TRBV5-1	TRBJ1-1	CASSARTGGALTFF	TGCGCCAGCAGCGCCAGGACAGGGGGCGCGTTGACTTTCTTT
NA	NA	TRBV5-4	TRBJ1-4	CASSLSPATNEKLFF	TGTGCCAGCAGCTTGTCCCCTGCAACTAATGAAAAACTGTTTTTT
NA	TRBD2	TRBV6-5	TRBJ2-5	CASSYETSGTSQYF	TGTGCCAGCAGTTACGAGACTAGCGGCACTTCCCAGTACTTC
NA	NA	TRBV10-3	TRBJ2-7	CAISPQGYEQYF	TGTGCCATCAGCCCCCAGGGATACGAGCAGTACTTC
NA	TRBD1	TRBV18	TRBJ2-7	CASSRGQGVPGNEQYF	TGTGCCAGCTCAAGGGGACAGGGGGTTCCCGGGAACGAGCAGTACTTC
NA	NA	TRBV19	TRBJ1-1	CASSQLNTEAFF	TGTGCCAGTAGTCAGTTGAACACTGAAGCTTTCTTT
few	TRBD1	TRBV7-9	TRBJ1-2	CASSSPGTEINYGYTF	TGTGCCAGCAGCTCACCCGGGACAGAGATAAACTATGGCTACACCTTC
NA	TRBD2	TRBV6-6	TRBJ2-5	CASSYSGLAAGPYF	TGTGCCAGCAGTTACTCAGGACTAGCCGCGGGCCCGTACTTC
NA	NA	TRBV30	TRBJ2-5	CAWSPRGTLQETQYF	TGTGCCTGGAGCCCCCGGGGGACCCTACAAGAGACCCAGTACTTC
NA	TRBD2	TRBV28	TRBJ2-1	CASSYGGRNEQFF	TGTGCCAGCAGCTACGGGGGGAGAAATGAGCAGTTCTTC
NA	TRBD2	TRBV9	TRBJ2-3	CASSGTTSGRMPTQYF	TGTGCCAGCAGCGGAACTACTAGCGGGAGAATGCCTACGCAGTATTTT
NA	NA	TRBV10-3	TRBJ1-2	CAISLGQRNGYTF	TGTGCCATCAGCCTGGGACAAAGGAATGGCTACACCTTC
NA	TRBD1	TRBV7-2	TRBJ1-4	CASRPGTDNEKLFF	TGTGCCAGCAGACCCGGGACAGACAATGAAAAACTGTTTTTT
NA	NA	TRBV2	TRBJ1-3	CASGSRDTIYF	TGTGCCAGCGGCTCTCGGGACACCATATATTTT
NA	TRBD2	TRBV30	TRBJ2-7	CAWRISGRAYEQYF	TGTGCCTGGAGGATTAGCGGGAGGGCCTACGAGCAGTACTTC
few	NA	TRBV5-1	TRBJ1-1	CASSIEGLNTEAFF	TGCGCCAGCAGCATCGAGGGCCTGAACACTGAAGCTTTCTTT
NA	NA	TRBV18	TRBJ2-3	CASSPRQSDTQYF	TGTGCCAGCTCACCGAGACAGTCAGATACGCAGTATTTT
few	NA	TRBV6-5	TRBJ1-6	CASSQGPAGNSPLHF	TGTGCCAGCAGCCAGGGGCCGGCGGGTAATTCACCCCTCCACTTT
NA	NA	TRBV5-1	TRBJ1-2	CASSYDSYGYTF	TGCGCCAGCAGCTACGACAGCTATGGCTACACCTTC
NA	TRBD1	TRBV2	TRBJ2-4	CASRTDRNPSNIQYF	TGTGCCAGCAGGACGGACAGGAATCCTTCTAACATTCAGTACTTC
NA	NA	TRBV15	TRBJ1-2	CATSTAGAASNYGYTF	TGTGCCACCAGCACCGCGGGAGCCGCTTCTAACTATGGCTACACCTTC
NA	NA	TRBV7-2	TRBJ1-2	CASSLDTSAGYTF	TGTGCCAGCAGCTTGGACACCTCCGCGGGCTACACCTTC
NA	TRBD1	TRBV7-2	TRBJ1-6	CASSFTGQNSPLHF	TGTGCCAGCAGCTTTACGGGACAGAATTCACCCCTCCACTTT
NA	TRBD2	TRBV5-1	TRBJ2-1	CASTLGSSGSANEQFF	TGCGCCAGCACCCTGGGGTCTAGCGGGAGCGCCAATGAGCAGTTCTTC
NA	TRBD2	TRBV7-3	TRBJ2-1	CASSELGTSPDEQFF	TGTGCCAGCAGTGAACTCGGGACTAGTCCCGATGAGCAGTTCTTC
once	NA	TRBV11-1	TRBJ2-1	CASRQTSLSGTYNEQFF	TGTGCCAGCAGACAGACCTCACTAAGCGGAACTTACAATGAGCAGTTCTTC
NA	NA	TRBV27	TRBJ1-1	CASSFASVGSAEAFF	TGTGCCAGCAGTTTCGCGAGCGTGGGAAGTGCTGAAGCTTTCTTT
NA	TRBD1	TRBV4-3	TRBJ2-2	CASSRRRGPNTGELFF	TGCGCCAGCAGCCGCCGAAGGGGGCCGAACACCGGGGAGCTGTTTTTT
NA	TRBD1	TRBV2	TRBJ2-3	CASREDRGRTDTQYF	TGTGCCAGCCGAGAAGACAGGGGGCGAACAGATACGCAGTATTTT
NA	NA	TRBV15	TRBJ2-3	CATSLRITDTQYF	TGTGCCACCAGCTTACGTATTACAGATACGCAGTATTTT
NA	NA	TRBV30	TRBJ2-3	CAYTTGLLRDSQDTQYF	TGTGCCTACACGACAGGACTACTACGAGATTCGCAAGATACGCAGTATTTT
NA	TRBD2	TRBV18	TRBJ2-7	CASSQTSDISYEQYF	TGTGCCAGCTCACAGACTAGCGACATCTCCTACGAGCAGTACTTC
NA	NA	TRBV19	TRBJ1-2	CANSERTNYGYTF	TGTGCCAATTCGGAGCGAACTAACTATGGCTACACCTTC
NA	NA	TRBV28	TRBJ2-5	CASSPRETQYF	TGTGCCAGCAGCCCGAGGGAGACCCAGTACTTC
once	NA	TRBV18	TRBJ1-1	CASSPGGNMNTEAFF	TGTGCCAGCTCACCTGGTGGAAATATGAACACTGAAGCTTTCTTT
NA	NA	TRBV28	TRBJ2-5	CASSSPSTAGETQYF	TGTGCCAGCAGTTCCCCTTCTACTGCCGGGGAGACCCAGTACTTC
NA	NA	TRBV29-1	TRBJ1-2	CSVRRTLNYGYTF	TGCAGCGTCAGACGGACACTTAACTATGGCTACACCTTC